This record concerns one TCR beta chain sequence. Naive CD8 cells lacked CD45RO, underwent positive selection for CCR7 and left out terminally differentiated effector memory CD45RA+ cells. The authors split each subset's genomic DNA evenly across several immunoSEQ plates. Profiled with immunoSEQ multiplex PCR; TCRdb holds only in-frame clones, not every one. The table includes about 2.2 million clones, just over 90% detected once. This sample is part of a study of shared clonotypes between healthy human individuals. The CDR3 contains 15 residues. Germline V gives CDR1 ENHRY, CDR2 SYGVKD. The ends were cut back, 0 bases at V and 7 bases at J, with 15 bases in the middle.

The rearrangement uses TRBV10-3 and TRBJ2-5, with D perhaps being TRBD1 or TRBD2 (5 bases each). The origin of this receptor is a man younger than 35 in good health. Some clones in this sample may be carry-over from other donors' samples. Sequencing input: naive CD8+ T cells from PBMCs. The DNA for the CDR3 is TGTGCCATCAGTGAGTCTGGAGGCCTTGGGGGGACCCAGTACTTC. This gives the protein CAISESGGLGGTQYF.